These 30 T cell receptor beta chains came from one sample sequenced in a study of shared clonotypes between healthy human individuals. Generated by immunoSEQ multiplex PCR, the TCRdb table keeps only in-frame clones and is missing some. Of about 1,800,000 clones listed, about 95% are singletons. Naive CD8 isolation took CD45RO-negative cells positively selected for CCR7 and excluded terminally differentiated effector memory CD45RA+ cells. Sequenced sample: naive CD8+ T cells sorted from blood. All receptors come from a man younger than 35 in good health.

Comment on this clone: Other DNA sequences from this sample encode an identical CDR3 as well. This chain uses TRBV5-6 with TRBJ1-1; D is unresolved. Germline V gene data show CDR1 as SGHDT and CDR2 as YYEEEE. The CDR3 loop spans 12 amino acids. Trimming took off 1 base at V and 4 bases at J, with 5 bases between the two ends. The CDR3 is CASSLSVTEAFF. The CDR3 DNA is TGTGCCAGCAGCTTGTCCGTCACTGAAGCTTTCTTT.

The CDR3 here is CASSQGYRGDTEAFF. For the CDR3, the DNA is TGCGCCAGCAGCCAAGGATACAGGGGGGACACTGAAGCTTTCTTT. The rearrangement joins TRBV4-3 to TRBJ1-1; 8 bases map to TRBD1. The V gene end was trimmed by 1 base and the J gene end by 3 bases; junction bases not matched to a gene: 4. The CDR3 contains 15 residues. Per germline, CDR1 LGHNA and CDR2 YSLEER.

The sample holds one count of this clone. The chain recombines TRBV4-1 with TRBJ2-7, with TRBD2 identical over 7 bases. This CDR3 spans 15 amino acids. Germline CDR1 is MGHRA and CDR2 is YSYEKL. V gave up 4 bases and J gave up 0 bases; unmatched junction bases: 6. The CDR3: CASSLKGGGSYEQYF. CDR3 DNA sequence: TGCGCCAGCAGCCTCAAAGGCGGGGGCTCCTACGAGCAGTACTTC.

V usage is TRBV5-1 and J usage is TRBJ2-6; D is perhaps TRBD2 (5 bases). In germline, CDR1 is SGHRS, CDR2 YFSETQ. The V end was cut by 4 bases, the J end by 0 bases, with 11 bases between. The CDR3 is 16 residues long. The CDR3 loop is CASSLEASSGANVLTF. The CDR3 DNA is TGCGCCAGCAGCCTGGAGGCAAGCTCTGGGGCCAACGTCCTGACTTTC.

As regards this clone: A junction boundary mismatches the germline segment, possibly from a read error. This chain connects TRBV6-5 to TRBJ2-2; the match to TRBD1 covers 7 bases. Germline loops: CDR1 MNHEY, CDR2 SVGAGI. This CDR3 has 15 residues. In nucleotides, the CDR3 is TGTGCCAGCAGAACCGACAGGGCGAACGCCGGGGAGCTGTTTTTT. Translated, it gives CASRTDRANAGELFF.

Remarks on this clone: Other nucleotide sequences in the sample specify the same CDR3. This chain's CDR3 is CASSYRGQDGYTF. The CDR3 DNA reads as TGTGCCAGCAGCTACAGGGGGCAAGATGGCTACACCTTC. V is TRBV6-6 and J is TRBJ1-2; TRBD1 matches at 9 bases. CDR1 and CDR2 (germline): MNHNY, SVGAGI (reference sequence). Germline trimming cut 6 bases from V and 6 bases from J; bases unmatched to any gene: 5. The CDR3 runs to 13 residues.

This clone was found once. The rearrangement joins TRBV9 to TRBJ1-1, with TRBD1 matching over 8 bases. The CDR3 contains 13 residues. Germline CDR1 reads SGDLS; CDR2 reads YYNGEE. Trimming removed 3 bases from V and 7 bases from J; junction bases left unmatched: 5. CDR3 coding DNA: TGTGCCAGCAGCGCCGGGGGACAGGTTGAAGCTTTCTTT. Translating gives CASSAGGQVEAFF.

The chain uses TRBV21-1 and TRBJ2-7; TRBD1, the D gene given by the table, was not confirmed from the DNA. TRBV21-1 is a pseudogene locus. This CDR3 has 15 residues. The CDR3 region has the DNA TGTGCCAGCAGCAATCTAAGGGGACAGGGCTACGAGCAGTACTTC. This translates into CASSNLRGQGYEQYF.

This sequence joins TRBV27 and TRBJ1-4; 7 positions match TRBD1. The CDR3 is 17 residues long. V trimming: 4 bases; J trimming: 7 bases; junction bases outside the gene matches: 15. Germline V gene data show CDR1 as MNHEY and CDR2 as SMNVEV (reference sequence). The CDR3 sequence: CASSSTTPTGRPEKLFF. For the CDR3, the DNA is TGTGCCAGCAGTTCTACCACCCCGACAGGGCGTCCTGAAAAACTGTTTTTT.

The chain employs TRBV9 and TRBJ2-2; D may be TRBD1 or TRBD2 (5 bases each). Per the germline V gene, CDR1 is SGDLS and CDR2 is YYNGEE. Trimming took 0 bases from V and 6 from J, leaving 9 bases between them. This CDR3 has 14 amino acids. Here the CDR3 reads CASSVGGVAGELFF. In DNA form, the CDR3 reads TGTGCCAGCAGCGTAGGAGGGGTTGCCGGGGAGCTGTTTTTT.

The chain has TRBV5-4 and TRBJ2-2; a possible D gene is TRBD2 (5 bases). Germline V gives CDR1 SGHNT, CDR2 YYREEE (reference sequence). This CDR3 contains 15 residues. V lost 1 base to trimming and J lost 3 bases, with 10 bases between them. Here the CDR3 reads CASSLRSGYTGELFF. The CDR3 region has the DNA TGTGCCAGCAGCTTGCGTTCGGGGTACACCGGGGAGCTGTTTTTT. Full variable domain (missing parts from reference TRBV5-4 and TRBJ2-2): ETGVTQSPTHLIKTRGQQVTLRCSSQSGHNTVSWYQQALGQGPQFIFQYYREEENGRGNFPPRFSGLQFPNYSSELNVNALELDDSALYLCASSLRSGYTGELFFGEGSRLTVL.

With regard to this clone: The sample contains more than one DNA sequence encoding this CDR3. The chain uses TRBV6-1 and TRBJ2-7, with a weak D call TRBD2 (5 bases). V was pared by 1 base and J by 3 bases, with 10 bases between. Germline V lookup: CDR1 MNHNS, CDR2 SASEGT. The CDR3 extends over 14 amino acids. CDR3 bases: TGTGCCAGCAGTGAAGGGCTAGCTAGCTACGAGCAGTACTTC. Protein product: CASSEGLASYEQYF.

The rearrangement joins TRBV7-9 to TRBJ1-4, with TRBD1 matching 9 bases. The CDR3 consists of 17 residues. V lost 6 bases and J lost 7; bases outside the gene matches: 15. The germline V gene encodes CDR1 SEHNR and CDR2 FQNEAQ (reference sequence). CDR3 region: CASSRTGGGPLGEKLFF. The CDR3 nucleotides read TGTGCCAGCAGTCGAACAGGGGGCGGGCCGCTCGGTGAAAAACTGTTTTTT. The whole variable domain, filled in from reference TRBV7-9 and TRBJ1-4, reads DTGVSQNPRHKITKRGQNVTFRCDPISEHNRLYWYRQTLGQGPEFLTYFQNEAQLEKSRLLSDRFSAERPKGSFSTLEIQRTEQGDSAMYLCASSRTGGGPLGEKLFFGSGTQLSVL.

The DNA for the CDR3 is TGTGCCACCAGCAGAGATGAGGGGACAGATACGCAGTATTTT. The encoded protein is CATSRDEGTDTQYF. This chain joins TRBV15 and TRBJ2-3; D possibly matches TRBD1 or TRBD2 (5 bases each). V was trimmed by 0 bases and J by 3 bases, leaving 7 bases between them. Germline values: CDR1 LNHNV, CDR2 YYDKDF (reference sequence). The CDR3 runs 14 residues.

CDR3 DNA sequence: TGTGCCAGCAGCTTAGTCTCAAACACAGATACGCAGTATTTT. It yields the protein CASSLVSNTDTQYF. The V and J genes are TRBV11-2 and TRBJ2-3; D remains unclear. Per the germline V gene, CDR1 is SGHAT and CDR2 is FQNNGV. CDR3 size: 14 residues. Trimming removed 1 base from V and 2 bases from J, with 7 bases in between.

The chain couples TRBV7-9 to TRBJ1-6; the D is unclear. The CDR3 covers 13 residues. CDR1 is SEHNR and CDR2 is FQNEAQ in the germline V gene (reference sequence). Trimming took 5 bases from V and 14 from J, leaving 16 bases between them. CDR3 protein: CASSPPVGSSLHF. The CDR3 DNA follows: TGTGCCAGCAGCCCCCCGGTAGGATCCTCCCTCCACTTT.

This chain connects TRBV7-6 to TRBJ2-1, with TRBD2 matching 10 bases. CDR3 length: 16 amino acids. Germline CDR1 SGHVS, CDR2 FNYEAQ. J was trimmed by 5 bases and V by 3 bases; bases with no gene match: 7. The CDR3 sequence is CASSFLVAGGNNEQFF. Written as DNA, the CDR3 is TGTGCCAGCAGCTTCCTCGTAGCGGGGGGCAACAATGAGCAGTTCTTC.

The rearrangement links TRBV28 to TRBJ1-1; D ambiguous. Trimming took 4 bases from V and 8 from J, leaving 14 bases between them. CDR1 MDHEN and CDR2 SYDVKM come from the germline V gene. This CDR3 spans 13 amino acids. CDR3 sequence reads: CASSWAAGAEAFF. The CDR3 nucleotides read TGTGCCAGCAGTTGGGCGGCTGGAGCCGAAGCTTTCTTT.

The chain links TRBV27 to TRBJ1-5, with 9 bases aligning to TRBD1. The germline CDR1 and CDR2 sequences are MNHEY and SMNVEV (reference sequence). With 0 bases clipped from V and 6 bases from J, the junction kept 15 bases outside the gene matches. This CDR3 has 19 amino acids. CDR3 sequence reads: CASSLSPGTGMAASQPQHF. The CDR3 DNA follows: TGTGCCAGCAGTTTATCCCCGGGGACAGGGATGGCGGCAAGTCAGCCCCAGCATTTT.

This chain links TRBV28 with TRBJ1-2, with TRBD1 as a possible D gene (5 bases). Trimming shortened V by 5 bases and J by 7 bases, and 14 bases separated the two germline ends. The CDR3 is 13 residues long. Germline lookup yields CDR1 MDHEN and CDR2 SYDVKM. As DNA, the CDR3 is TGTGCCAGCAGTGAATCCCAGGGTGGTGGCTACACCTTC. Protein: CASSESQGGGYTF.

CDR3 protein: CASSFRVEETQYF. In DNA, the CDR3 is TGTGCCAGCAGCTTCCGAGTAGAAGAGACCCAGTACTTC. V usage is TRBV13 and J usage is TRBJ2-5; D unresolved. Germline V lookup: CDR1 PRHDT, CDR2 FYEKMQ (reference sequence). Trimming cost V 3 bases and J 3 bases, with 8 bases left between them. The CDR3 contains 13 residues. The full variable domain, in which reference TRBV13 and TRBJ2-5 provide the parts outside the CDR3, is AAGVIQSPRHLIKEKRETATLKCYPIPRHDTVYWYQQGPGQDPQFLISFYEKMQSDKGSIPDRFSAQQFSDYHSELNMSSLELGDSALYFCASSFRVEETQYFGPGTRLLVL.

V gene TRBV2 combines with J gene TRBJ2-1; 8 bases fit TRBD2. CDR3 length: 15 residues. Germline V CDR1 and CDR2: SNHLY, FYNNEI. Trimming cost V 3 bases and J 1 base; bases outside gene matches: 2. The CDR3 region has the DNA TGTGCCAGCAGTGACCCTAGCGGGTCCTACAATGAGCAGTTCTTC. It translates to CASSDPSGSYNEQFF.

The J gene is TRBJ2-1, the V gene TRBV30; the match to TRBD2 covers 10 bases. V shed 1 base, J shed 5 bases, and the junction held 5 bases outside the gene matches. The CDR3 runs 15 residues. Looked up from germline, CDR1 is GTSNPN and CDR2 is SVGIG (reference sequence). The CDR3 region is CAWSDQREGDNEQFF. The CDR3 DNA follows: TGTGCCTGGAGTGATCAGCGGGAGGGGGACAATGAGCAGTTCTTC.

The chain has TRBV7-9 and TRBJ2-2; weak D call: TRBD1 (5 bases). Trimming pared 0 bases from V and 5 bases from J, leaving 10 bases between. From germline, CDR1 is SEHNR and CDR2 FQNEAQ (reference sequence). There are 15 residues in the CDR3. This chain's CDR3 is CASSLAFRETGELFF. The DNA for the CDR3 is TGTGCCAGCAGCTTAGCGTTCAGGGAAACCGGGGAGCTGTTTTTT.

The chain is built from TRBV11-2 and TRBJ1-2; 8 nucleotides align to TRBD1. Germline loops: CDR1 SGHAT, CDR2 FQNNGV. V shed 0 bases and J 5 bases; nucleotides not matched to a gene: 5. CDR3 size: 15 residues. CDR3 residues: CASSLDLGQDYGYTF. CDR3 coding DNA: TGTGCCAGCAGCTTAGACCTGGGACAGGATTATGGCTACACCTTC. Full variable domain (remainder filled in from reference TRBV11-2 and TRBJ1-2): EAGVAQSPRYKIIEKRQSVAFWCNPISGHATLYWYQQILGQGPKLLIQFQNNGVVDDSQLPKDRFSAERLKGVDSTLKIQPAKLEDSAVYLCASSLDLGQDYGYTFGSGTRLTVV.

This clone came up once. The CDR3 is CASSYATGPGELFF. The CDR3 nucleotides read TGTGCCAGCAGTTACGCTACGGGGCCCGGGGAGCTGTTTTTT. The chain uses TRBV6-5 and TRBJ2-2; either TRBD1 or TRBD2 may supply D (5 bases each). Trimming pared 2 bases from V and 6 bases from J, leaving 10 bases between. The V gene's germline CDR1 is MNHEY and CDR2 SVGAGI. The CDR3 has 14 residues.

This clone occurred once. The gene calls are TRBV28 and TRBJ2-2; no clear D. There are 13 residues in the CDR3. Trimming took 3 bases from V and 5 from J, leaving 7 bases between them. Per the germline V gene, CDR1 is MDHEN and CDR2 is SYDVKM. The CDR3 DNA reads TGTGCCAGCAGTTTTCTTCGGACCGGGGAGCTGTTTTTT. Residues: CASSFLRTGELFF.

This clone was counted a single time. The chain combines TRBV19 with TRBJ2-1; possibly TRBD2 for D (6 bases). The CDR3 totals 13 residues. Germline CDR1 is LNHDA and CDR2 is SQIVND (reference sequence). Trimming removed 2 bases from V and 8 bases from J, with 10 bases in between. The CDR3 sequence is CASSILALDEQFF. CDR3 DNA: TGTGCCAGTAGTATACTAGCGCTGGATGAGCAGTTCTTC.

This sequence joins TRBV13 and TRBJ1-2, with 7 bases fitting TRBD1. Germline V gene sequence: CDR1 PRHDT, CDR2 FYEKMQ (reference sequence). The V segment lost 5 bases and the J segment 3 bases; nucleotides outside the gene matches: 9. This CDR3 has 15 residues. The DNA for the CDR3 is TGTGCCAGCAGCCTTCGCAGACAGGGTGACTATGGCTACACCTTC. Protein sequence: CASSLRRQGDYGYTF.

The J gene is TRBJ2-7, the V gene TRBV11-2; TRBD2 matches at 10 bases. CDR3 length equals 16 residues. J lost 5 bases, V lost 0 bases, and 7 bases had no gene match. In germline, CDR1 is SGHAT, CDR2 FQNNGV. The CDR3 here is CASSLDPSGGADEQYF. The CDR3 region has the DNA TGTGCCAGCAGCTTAGATCCGAGCGGGGGGGCCGACGAGCAGTACTTC.